The T cell receptor (beta chain) described here comes from a study of blood T cells in healthy people across ages. Findings and limits, study-wide: The study regarded diversity estimates from one million T cells as underestimates.

The authors ran a second PCR of about 7 to 11 cycles using a sample-barcoded 5' primer and a J-beta primer mix. Every cDNA was tagged by a template-switch adaptor with 12 random nucleotides. TCRdb re-called the 5' RACE reads through MiXCR, storing one row per CDR3 protein. The sample lists 1.5 million to 2 million distinct CDR3 sequences, around 40% occurring once. In the case of this clonotype: Its cognate antigen is unknown.

The CDR3 runs to 16 residues. The germline CDR1 and CDR2 sequences are ENHRY and SYGVKD. Trimming at V came to 0 bases and at J to 3 bases, leaving 5 bases not matched to a gene. The chain uses TRBV10-3 and TRBJ2-3; 8 positions agree with TRBD1. The clonotype comes from a human donor in good health. Sequencing used blood. CDR3 sequence reads: CAISESGRGPTDTQYF. CDR3 DNA: TGTGCCATCAGTGAGTCAGGCAGGGGGCCGACAGATACGCAGTATTTT.